This T cell receptor (beta chain) comes out of a study of cytomegalovirus exposure and HLA in healthy donors. Overall study findings and caveats: Cytomegalovirus association was listed for around 170 TCR beta chains. Confirmation was obtained in vitro that three CMV-associated chains are specific for CMV antigens. Data from an earlier analysis indicated that most TCR beta V segments were productive either about 87% or about 30% of the time.

In the case of this clone: As yet, its antigen is unknown.

Use of 60 Vbeta and 13 Jbeta primers characterized the PCR. The method was immunoSEQ multiplex PCR; TCRdb's version includes in-frame clones alone and lacks a portion of them. Altogether some 190,000 clones are present, around 80% being singletons, with the ten largest covering more than 1.4%. CDR1 and CDR2 (germline): ENHRY, SYGVKD. The CDR3 has 13 amino acids. V dropped 0 bases and J dropped 3 bases, with 3 bases sitting between them. This TCR was sampled from a man between 18 and 35 years old in good health and CMV-seronegative. The chain joins TRBV10-3 to TRBJ1-5; D uncertain. Sequencing was carried out using PBMCs. The CDR3 DNA reads as TGTGCCATCAGTGAGTCCATCAATCAGCCCCAGCATTTT. Its protein is CAISESINQPQHF.